The clone carrying this T cell receptor beta chain has only one observation. The source of the sample is a study of blood T cell repertoires in COVID-19. Turning to the study itself: Specimens from acute and convalescent COVID-19 originated in the United States, Italy and Spain.

V shed 2 bases and J shed 3 bases, with 13 bases lying between them. Germline-derived CDR1 and CDR2 are MDHEN and SYDVKM. CDR3 size: 15 residues. Repertoires were generated with immunoSEQ multiplex PCR, while TCRdb's copy carries only in-frame clones and drops some. The data show about 200,000 clones, with roughly 84% seen just once and around 26% held by the top ten. The sample taken for sequencing was peripheral blood. The rearrangement links TRBV28 to TRBJ2-5, with TRBD1 as a possible D gene (5 bases). This receptor was taken from a man aged 35 to 55 with acute or convalescent COVID-19. The CDR3 DNA reads TGTGCCAGCAGTTTAGATGGACAACAGAAAGAGACCCAGTACTTC. Its protein product is CASSLDGQQKETQYF.